This T cell receptor beta chain was found in a study of shared clonotypes between healthy human individuals. Germline-derived CDR1 and CDR2 are SGHRS and YFSETQ. Trimming took 0 bases from V and 5 from J, leaving 9 bases between them. CDR3 length: 13 amino acids. Clones were read by immunoSEQ multiplex PCR, and TCRdb kept only the in-frame ones, dropping some. The sample shows approximately 2.5 million clones, approximately 94% of them seen only once. V usage is TRBV5-1 and J usage is TRBJ2-7; no clear D. This TCR came from a man aged 18 to 30 in good health. Input material: naive CD4+ T cells sorted from blood. Subset described: CD45RA+ positively selected. CDR3 in amino acids: CASSLARANEQYF. CDR3 DNA: TGCGCCAGCAGCTTGGCCCGCGCTAACGAGCAGTACTTC.